Listed below are T cell receptor beta chains from one sample, sequenced in a study of cytomegalovirus exposure and HLA in healthy donors. Here immunoSEQ multiplex PCR was the method, and the copy in TCRdb shows in-frame clones only, minus some. The sample lists under 250,000 clones, roughly four fifths occurring once. What was sequenced was PBMCs. Source of these receptors: a young man in good health and CMV-seronegative. The CDR3 runs from the conserved cysteine through the conserved F or W. D genes are given only for firm matches. The size of a clone is reported for some rows only, either as once, few or many, or as a class for expanded clones.

TRBV27	NA	TRBJ2-1	TRBD2	CASSVAGRTYNEQFF
TRBV4-1	NA	TRBJ2-2	TRBD2	CASSQVGLAGGELFF
TRBV2	NA	TRBJ2-3	NA	CASRQGLLDTQYF
TRBV11-2	NA	TRBJ2-7	TRBD2	CASSLGLAGSYEQYF
TRBV7-2	NA	TRBJ1-1	NA	CASSLQENTEAFF
TRBV5-4	NA	TRBJ2-7	TRBD2	CASSPDRLASYEQYF
TRBV21-1	NA	TRBJ1-2	NA	CASSDRTSPGQGVRYGYTF
TRBV7-9	NA	TRBJ1-1	TRBD1	CASSLSGTGGNTEAFF
TRBV27	NA	TRBJ2-7	TRBD2	CASSPYLNSGSHEQYF
TRBV10-1	once	TRBJ2-7	NA	CASSRGTNYEQYF
TRBV11-2	NA	TRBJ2-7	NA	CASSLDPPPDINYEQYF
TRBV7-9	NA	TRBJ1-1	NA	CASSLEQMNTEAFF
TRBV5-1	NA	TRBJ1-5	TRBD1	CASNYLDRDSNQPQHF
TRBV7-9	NA	TRBJ1-6	NA	CASSLRGSGSSYNSPLHF
TRBV7-9	NA	TRBJ2-5	TRBD1	CASEDRGRGGWVGQETQYF
TRBV6-1	NA	TRBJ1-2	NA	CASSDGWAGRGYTF
TRBV18	few	TRBJ2-6	TRBD2	CASSPLQWGGDTGANVLTF
TRBV10-1	NA	TRBJ2-1	TRBD2	CASSPDGLAGGLKNEQFF
TRBV5-1	NA	TRBJ1-1	NA	CASSPQGGNTEAFF
TRBV6-5	NA	TRBJ2-7	TRBD2	CASSRTSGGYEQYF
TRBV7-9	NA	TRBJ2-7	TRBD2	CASSPGGYF
TRBV7-9	NA	TRBJ2-5	TRBD2	CASMPASGDLEKETQYF
TRBV9	NA	TRBJ2-5	NA	CASSVEPSGRGGTQYF
TRBV5-4	NA	TRBJ1-2	NA	CASSPDRPGSGYTF
TRBV11-2	few	TRBJ2-5	TRBD2	CASSLDGGASGRASETQYF
TRBV5-1	once	TRBJ2-1	TRBD2	CASSLAVQRGGNEQFF
TRBV28	NA	TRBJ2-7	TRBD2	CASSLGTSGPYEQYF
TRBV2	NA	TRBJ2-7	NA	CASSDYGRLSYEQYF
TRBV27	NA	TRBJ2-4	TRBD2	CASSSLAGVWNIQYF
TRBV12-5	NA	TRBJ2-4	TRBD2	CASGPGTSGTAQYF
TRBV13	NA	TRBJ2-7	TRBD2	CASSLGLAVYEQYF
TRBV29-1	NA	TRBJ1-2	NA	CSVGGGVNYGYTF
TRBV19	NA	TRBJ1-1	NA	CASSIVQGMNTEAFF
TRBV11-2	NA	TRBJ2-7	NA	CASSTSSYEQYF
TRBV5-1	NA	TRBJ2-2	TRBD1	CASSKDRAGTGELFF
TRBV19	NA	TRBJ2-3	TRBD2	CASSIQAGTDTQYF
TRBV13	NA	TRBJ2-7	NA	CASSSHAGSSYEQYF
TRBV13	NA	TRBJ2-3	TRBD1	CASSPGTVDTQYF
TRBV9	NA	TRBJ2-7	NA	CASSPSAADSYEQYF
TRBV30	NA	TRBJ2-7	TRBD2	CAWSPFTWTSGSYEQYF
TRBV10-3	NA	TRBJ2-1	TRBD2	CAISEFGGLAGGNEQFF
TRBV29-1	NA	TRBJ2-1	NA	CSVNRASYDEQFF
TRBV5-8	few	TRBJ2-5	TRBD2	CASSLRSGRRGTQYF
TRBV6-1	NA	TRBJ1-5	NA	CASSEDNSNPLGGGQPQHF
TRBV2	NA	TRBJ2-1	TRBD2	CASSNLAGNEQFF
TRBV10-3	NA	TRBJ2-5	TRBD1	CAISEPDRGSETQYF
TRBV7-9	NA	TRBJ2-5	TRBD1	CASSHQGEQYF
TRBV6-6	NA	TRBJ2-5	NA	CASIKNPYQETQYF
TRBV5-1	few	TRBJ2-1	TRBD2	CASSLVLAVNEQFF
TRBV5-1	NA	TRBJ2-5	TRBD2	CASSIGTSGRFVETQYF
TRBV5-8	NA	TRBJ1-4	NA	CASSLTGGAGNEKLFF
TRBV4-1	NA	TRBJ2-3	NA	CASGFSTDTQYF
TRBV29-1	NA	TRBJ1-2	NA	CSVDWQAPDYGYTF